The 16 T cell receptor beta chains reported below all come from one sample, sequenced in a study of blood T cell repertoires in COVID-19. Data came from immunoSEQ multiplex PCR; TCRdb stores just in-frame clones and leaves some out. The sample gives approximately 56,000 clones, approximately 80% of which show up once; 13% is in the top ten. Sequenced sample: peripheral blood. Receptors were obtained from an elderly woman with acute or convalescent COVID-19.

The CDR3 sequence: CASSPLTGSGNTIYF. The DNA of the CDR3 is TGTGCCAGCTCACCCCTAACAGGGTCCGGAAACACCATATATTTT. The rearrangement links TRBV18 to TRBJ1-3, with D possibly being TRBD1 (6 bases). Trimming took 3 bases from V and 4 from J, leaving 13 bases between them. Germline lookup yields CDR1 KGHSH and CDR2 LQKENI. The CDR3 spans 15 residues.

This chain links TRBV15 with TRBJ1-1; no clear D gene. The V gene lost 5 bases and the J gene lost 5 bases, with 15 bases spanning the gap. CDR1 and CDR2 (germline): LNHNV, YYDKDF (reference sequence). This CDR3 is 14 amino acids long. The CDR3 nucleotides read TGTGCCACCAGCGGCCCCATTTCGTATACTGAAGCTTTCTTT. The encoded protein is CATSGPISYTEAFF. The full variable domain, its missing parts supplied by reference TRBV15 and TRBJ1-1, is DAMVIQNPRYQVTQFGKPVTLSCSQTLNHNVMYWYQQKSSQAPKLLFHYYDKDFNNEADTPDNFQSRRPNTSFCFLDIRSPGLGDTAMYLCATSGPISYTEAFFGQGTRLTVV.

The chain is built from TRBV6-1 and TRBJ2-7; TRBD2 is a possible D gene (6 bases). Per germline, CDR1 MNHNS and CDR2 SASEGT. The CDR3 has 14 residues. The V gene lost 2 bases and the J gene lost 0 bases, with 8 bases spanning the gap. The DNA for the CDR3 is TGTGCCAGCAGTGAATCGGGAGTCTCCTACGAGCAGTACTTC. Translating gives CASSESGVSYEQYF.

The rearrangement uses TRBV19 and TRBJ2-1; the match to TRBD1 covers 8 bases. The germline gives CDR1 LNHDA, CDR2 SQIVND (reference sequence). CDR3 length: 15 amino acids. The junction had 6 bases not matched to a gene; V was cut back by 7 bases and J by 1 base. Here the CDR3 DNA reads TGTGCCAGTACCCAGGACAGGGCATCCTACAATGAGCAGTTCTTC. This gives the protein CASTQDRASYNEQFF.

CDR3 coding DNA: TGTGCCAGCAGGCAGGGAAACACTGAAGCTTTCTTT. Amino acids: CASRQGNTEAFF. This chain links TRBV7-9 with TRBJ1-1; possibly TRBD1 for D (5 bases). Trimming took 6 bases from V and 2 from J, leaving 7 bases between them. Germline assignment: CDR1 SEHNR and CDR2 FQNEAQ (reference sequence). CDR3 length: 12 amino acids.

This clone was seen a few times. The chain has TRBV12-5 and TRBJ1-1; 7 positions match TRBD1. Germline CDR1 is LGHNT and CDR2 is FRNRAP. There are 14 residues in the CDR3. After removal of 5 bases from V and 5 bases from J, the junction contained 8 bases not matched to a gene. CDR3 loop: CASGVPPTGTEAFF. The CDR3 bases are TGTGCTAGTGGTGTACCACCGACAGGGACTGAAGCTTTCTTT.

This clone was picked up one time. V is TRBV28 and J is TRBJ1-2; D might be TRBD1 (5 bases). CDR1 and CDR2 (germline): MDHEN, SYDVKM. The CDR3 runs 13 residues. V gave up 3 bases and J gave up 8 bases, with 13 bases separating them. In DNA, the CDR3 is TGTGCCAGCAGTTTTGGGCAGGGACTGGGCTACACCTTC. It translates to CASSFGQGLGYTF.

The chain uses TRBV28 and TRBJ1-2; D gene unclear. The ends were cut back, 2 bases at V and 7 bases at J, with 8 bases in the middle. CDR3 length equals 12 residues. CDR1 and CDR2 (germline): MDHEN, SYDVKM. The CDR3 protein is CASSLPVFGYTF. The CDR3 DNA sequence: TGTGCCAGCAGTTTACCCGTTTTTGGCTACACCTTC.

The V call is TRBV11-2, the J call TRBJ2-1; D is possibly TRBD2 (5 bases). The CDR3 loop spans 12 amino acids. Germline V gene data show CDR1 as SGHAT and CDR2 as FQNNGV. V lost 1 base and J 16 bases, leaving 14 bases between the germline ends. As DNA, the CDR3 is TGTGCCAGCAGCTTAGTGGGCCTAGCCCTCTTCTTC. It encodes CASSLVGLALFF.

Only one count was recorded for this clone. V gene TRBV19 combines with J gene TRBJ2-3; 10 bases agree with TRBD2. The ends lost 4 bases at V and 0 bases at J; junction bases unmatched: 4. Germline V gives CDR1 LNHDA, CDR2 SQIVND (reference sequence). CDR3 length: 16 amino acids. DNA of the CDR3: TGTGCCAGTAGTACTAGCGGGGGTACTAGCACAGATACGCAGTATTTT. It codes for CASSTSGGTSTDTQYF. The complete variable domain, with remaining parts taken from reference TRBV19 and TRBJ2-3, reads DGGITQSPKYLFRKEGQNVTLSCEQNLNHDAMYWYRQDPGQGLRLIYYSQIVNDFQKGDIAEGYSVSREKKESFPLTVTSAQKNPTAFYLCASSTSGGTSTDTQYFGPGTRLTVL.

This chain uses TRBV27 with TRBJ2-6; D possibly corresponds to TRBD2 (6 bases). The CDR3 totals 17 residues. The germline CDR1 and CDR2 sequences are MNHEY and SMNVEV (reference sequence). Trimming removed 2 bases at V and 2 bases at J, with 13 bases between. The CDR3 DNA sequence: TGTGCCAGCAGTTTAACCCTTACGGGGGCTGGGGCCAACGTCCTGACTTTC. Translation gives CASSLTLTGAGANVLTF.

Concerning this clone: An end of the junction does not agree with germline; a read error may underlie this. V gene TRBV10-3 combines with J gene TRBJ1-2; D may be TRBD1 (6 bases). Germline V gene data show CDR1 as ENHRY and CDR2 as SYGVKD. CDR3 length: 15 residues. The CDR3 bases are TGTGCCACCTCGGCAGGGGCCTCGGACCGGTATGGCCACACCTTC. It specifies CATSAGASDRYGHTF.

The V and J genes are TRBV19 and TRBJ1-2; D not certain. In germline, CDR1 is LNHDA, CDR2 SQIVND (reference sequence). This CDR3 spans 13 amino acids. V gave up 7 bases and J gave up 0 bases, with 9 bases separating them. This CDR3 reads CASKVDTNYGYTF. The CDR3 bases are TGTGCCAGTAAAGTAGATACTAACTATGGCTACACCTTC.

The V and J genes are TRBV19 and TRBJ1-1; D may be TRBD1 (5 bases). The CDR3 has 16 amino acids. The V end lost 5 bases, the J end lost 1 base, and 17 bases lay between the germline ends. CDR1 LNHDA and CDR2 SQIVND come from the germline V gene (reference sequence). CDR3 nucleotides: TGTGCCAGTAGTCCAAACGTTAGGGGTTGGAACACTGAAGCTTTCTTT. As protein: CASSPNVRGWNTEAFF.

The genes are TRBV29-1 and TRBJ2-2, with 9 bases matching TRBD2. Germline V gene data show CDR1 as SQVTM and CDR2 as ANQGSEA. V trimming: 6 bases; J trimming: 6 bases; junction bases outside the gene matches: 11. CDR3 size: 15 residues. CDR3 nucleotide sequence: TGCAGCGTCCGGCTCGCGGGGGGGCCCGCCGGGGAGCTGTTTTTT. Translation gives CSVRLAGGPAGELFF.

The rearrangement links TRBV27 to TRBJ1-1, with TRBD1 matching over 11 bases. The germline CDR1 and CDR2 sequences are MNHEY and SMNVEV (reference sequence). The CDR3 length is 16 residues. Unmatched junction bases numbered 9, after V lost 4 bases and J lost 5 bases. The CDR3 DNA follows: TGTGCCAGCAGTTCGCTCGGGACAGGGGGATGGACTGAAGCTTTCTTT. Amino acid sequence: CASSSLGTGGWTEAFF.